The rows below give T cell receptor beta chains drawn from one sample of a study of cytomegalovirus exposure and HLA in healthy donors. Produced via immunoSEQ multiplex PCR; TCRdb's table is partial and in-frame only. The data contain some 51,000 clones, roughly 71% of them singletons. The specimen was PBMCs. These receptors originate from a man aged 35-49 years in good health and CMV-seropositive. Each CDR3 is given with its conserved first and last residue. The D gene is left open where the match is weak. Clone sizes are given selectively: once, few, many, or a class where the clone is expanded.

DNA | CDR3 | J | V | size | D
TGTGCCAGCAGCTTGGGAGACTCCTTCCCACTCACAGATACGCAGTATTTT | CASSLGDSFPLTDTQYF | TRBJ2-3 | TRBV5-7 | - | -
TGTGCCACCGGGGGGGGGACCCCTAGCACAGATACGCAGTATTTT | CATGGGTPSTDTQYF | TRBJ2-3 | TRBV7-9 | - | TRBD2
TGCGCCAGCAGCCGCGGACCGGGACACCGCACAGATACGCAGTATTTT | CASSRGPGHRTDTQYF | TRBJ2-3 | TRBV4-1 | once | -
TGTGCCAGCAGCCGTGGCTATCAGCCCCAGCATTTT | CASSRGYQPQHF | TRBJ1-5 | TRBV7-9 | few | -
TGTGCCTGGAGTCGGGACAGTGCTAATGAAAAACTGTTTTTT | CAWSRDSANEKLFF | TRBJ1-4 | TRBV30 | - | TRBD1
TGCAGCGTTGTAGGAACTAGCGGGGGCAATGAGCAGTTCTTC | CSVVGTSGGNEQFF | TRBJ2-1 | TRBV29-1 | - | TRBD2
TGTGCCTGGAGTGTATCACAGGCTACAGATACGCAGTATTTT | CAWSVSQATDTQYF | TRBJ2-3 | TRBV30 | - | -
TGTGCCTTGATACAGGCGGCCACTAATTCACCCCTCCACTTT | CALIQAATNSPLHF | TRBJ1-6 | TRBV30 | few | -
TGTGCCAGCAGCCCACGGACTAGCGGGGGATCCTACGAGCAGTACTTC | CASSPRTSGGSYEQYF | TRBJ2-7 | TRBV7-9 | - | TRBD2
TGTGCCAGCAGCGGCCGTGAGACACCGAACAATGAGCAGTTCTTC | CASSGRETPNNEQFF | TRBJ2-1 | TRBV7-9 | - | -
TGCAGCGTTGCCCGGGGGGATGGAGAGACCCAGTACTTC | CSVARGDGETQYF | TRBJ2-5 | TRBV29-1 | few | TRBD2
TGCGCCAGCAGCGCGGGACAGGACCCAACTAATGAAAAACTGTTTTTT | CASSAGQDPTNEKLFF | TRBJ1-4 | TRBV5-1 | - | TRBD1
TGTGCCAGCCGGGGGGCCGGCACCGGGGAGCTGTTTTTT | CASRGAGTGELFF | TRBJ2-2 | TRBV9 | once | -
TGCGCCAGCACTCCGACAGGGGACCCCTACGAGCAGTACTTC | CASTPTGDPYEQYF | TRBJ2-7 | TRBV5-1 | - | TRBD1
TGCGCCAGCAGCTTGTATAGGGGTAGCACTGAAGCTTTCTTT | CASSLYRGSTEAFF | TRBJ1-1 | TRBV5-1 | - | -
TGTGCCAGCAGCGTAGAGGAAGCAGACTTAGAGACCCAGTACTTC | CASSVEEADLETQYF | TRBJ2-5 | TRBV9 | - | -
TGTGCCAGCAGCTTGTACAGGGCCTTAATGAACACTGAAGCTTTCTTT | CASSLYRALMNTEAFF | TRBJ1-1 | TRBV7-4 | - | -
TGTGCCAGCAGTTACTTAGGGGCAGGGACTGAAGCTTTCTTT | CASSYLGAGTEAFF | TRBJ1-1 | TRBV6-5 | - | -
TGTGCCAGCAGCGGAGGTACCAATCAGCCCCAGCATTTT | CASSGGTNQPQHF | TRBJ1-5 | TRBV7-2 | - | -
TGTGCCAGCAGCCTAGCGGGACAGGCCTCCTACGAGCAGTACTTC | CASSLAGQASYEQYF | TRBJ2-7 | TRBV11-2 | - | -
TGCAGCGTTCAGCGGGGGGATGGCACAGATACGCAGTATTTT | CSVQRGDGTDTQYF | TRBJ2-3 | TRBV29-1 | - | TRBD2
TGTGCCAGCAGCTTAGGGCAGGTGAACACCGGGGAGCTGTTTTTT | CASSLGQVNTGELFF | TRBJ2-2 | TRBV7-8 | - | -
TGCAGCGTCTCAGGGGACAGGGTCTACAATGAGCAGTTCTTC | CSVSGDRVYNEQFF | TRBJ2-1 | TRBV29-1 | - | TRBD1
TGTGCCAGCAGCCGGGGGGCGGGGGACACAGATACGCAGTATTTT | CASSRGAGDTDTQYF | TRBJ2-3 | TRBV7-2 | once | -
TGCGCCAGCAGCCAGTCGACTTACTCCTACGAGCAGTACTTC | CASSQSTYSYEQYF | TRBJ2-7 | TRBV4-1 | - | -